This T cell receptor (beta chain) was sequenced for a study of CD8 T cells in ankylosing spondylitis. Each TCR beta library was made by quantitative 5'-RACE that incorporated molecular barcodes. Each CDR3 protein is one row after TCRdb ran MiXCR on the 5' RACE reads. The sample includes around 140,000 distinct CDR3 sequences, 17% of them seen just once. Whole-study results and caveats: In the blood and synovial fluid of reactive arthritis, some motif variants had been previously reported. Ankylosing spondylitis blood seemed to carry a telltale TCR beta motif made of fewer than ten highly homologous variants. Disease-associated clones were CD8+ and fairly uncommon in peripheral blood. There was reportedly significant enrichment of clones that were disease-linked in matched ankylosing spondylitis synovial fluid.

This clonotype was observed a few times. Its antigen remains unidentified. V gave up 0 bases and J gave up 3 bases; unmatched junction bases: 3. The CDR3 runs to 15 residues. Germline lookup yields CDR1 SGHRS and CDR2 YFSETQ. This chain joins TRBV5-1 and TRBJ2-1; 7 nucleotides align to TRBD1. The material sequenced was blood, either unsorted or a sorted T cell fraction (not recorded which). The TCR originated in a male donor with ankylosing spondylitis. DNA of the CDR3: TGCGCCAGCAGCTTGGACAGGGGTCACTACAATGAGCAGTTCTTC. This sequence encodes CASSLDRGHYNEQFF.